This TCR beta chain was recorded in a study of cytomegalovirus exposure and HLA in healthy donors. Concerning this clone itself: Its antigen remains unidentified.

PCR used 60 Vbeta primers and 13 Jbeta primers. Libraries were prepared by immunoSEQ multiplex PCR; TCRdb keeps only in-frame clonotypes and omits some of them. The data contain roughly 190,000 clones, 60% to 85% of them singletons. Study-level results: Reported results showed that the classifier diagnosed cytomegalovirus status with high specificity and sensitivity.

Germline CDR1 is SQVTM and CDR2 is ANQGSEA. This CDR3 comprises 17 residues. Trimming cost V 1 base and J 8 bases; bases outside gene matches: 12. Sequenced input: PBMCs. The TCR was taken from a girl between 10 and 17 years old in good health and CMV-seropositive. The V call is TRBV29-1, the J call TRBJ2-1; 12 bases agree with TRBD2. The CDR3 protein is CSVEARIGLAGLDEQFF. The CDR3 nucleotides are TGCAGCGTTGAAGCCCGAATCGGACTAGCGGGGTTGGATGAGCAGTTCTTC.